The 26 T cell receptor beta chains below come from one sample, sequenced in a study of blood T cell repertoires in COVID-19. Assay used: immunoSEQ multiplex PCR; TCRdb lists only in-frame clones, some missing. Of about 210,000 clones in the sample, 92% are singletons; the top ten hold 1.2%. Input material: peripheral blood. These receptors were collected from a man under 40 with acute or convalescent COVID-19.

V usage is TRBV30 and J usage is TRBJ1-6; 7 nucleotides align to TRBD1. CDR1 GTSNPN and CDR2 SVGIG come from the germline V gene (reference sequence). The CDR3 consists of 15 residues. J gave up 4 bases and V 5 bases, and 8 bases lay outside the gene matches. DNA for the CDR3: TGTGCCTGGGGGGACAGTCTCTTATATAATTCACCCCTCCACTTT. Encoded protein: CAWGDSLLYNSPLHF.

This chain's CDR3 is CASSYPGTSQQFF. CDR3 DNA sequence: TGTGCCAGCAGTTACCCCGGGACTAGCCAGCAGTTCTTC. This chain connects TRBV6-5 to TRBJ2-1, with 9 positions matching TRBD2. Germline CDR1 is MNHEY and CDR2 is SVGAGI. The CDR3 spans 13 residues. V gave up 2 bases and J gave up 11 bases; unmatched junction bases: 4.

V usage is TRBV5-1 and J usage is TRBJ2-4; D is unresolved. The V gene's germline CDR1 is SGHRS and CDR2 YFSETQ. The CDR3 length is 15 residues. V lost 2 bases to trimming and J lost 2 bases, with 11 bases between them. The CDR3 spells CASSLMSSTKNIQYF. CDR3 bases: TGCGCCAGCAGCTTAATGTCCTCTACCAAAAACATTCAGTACTTC.

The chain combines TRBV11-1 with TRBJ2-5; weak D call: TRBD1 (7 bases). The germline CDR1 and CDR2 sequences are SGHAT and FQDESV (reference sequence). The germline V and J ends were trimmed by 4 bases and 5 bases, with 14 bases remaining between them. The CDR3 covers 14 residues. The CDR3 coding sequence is TGTGCCAGCAGCTGGGCCTCAGGGGGGGAGACCCAGTACTTC. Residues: CASSWASGGETQYF.

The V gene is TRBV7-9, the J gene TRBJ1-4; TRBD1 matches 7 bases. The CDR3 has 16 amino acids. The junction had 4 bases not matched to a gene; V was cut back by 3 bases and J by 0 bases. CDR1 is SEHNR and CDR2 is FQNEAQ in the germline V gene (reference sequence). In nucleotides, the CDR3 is TGTGCCAGCAGCTTTAGTCAGGGGGCAACTAATGAAAAACTGTTTTTT. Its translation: CASSFSQGATNEKLFF.

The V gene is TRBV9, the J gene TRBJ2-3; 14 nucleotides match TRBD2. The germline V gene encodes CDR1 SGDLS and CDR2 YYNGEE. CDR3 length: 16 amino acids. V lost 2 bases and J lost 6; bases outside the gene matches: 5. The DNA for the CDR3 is TGTGCCAGCAGCGTCGGGACTAGCGGGAGACGGGATACGCAGTATTTT. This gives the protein CASSVGTSGRRDTQYF.

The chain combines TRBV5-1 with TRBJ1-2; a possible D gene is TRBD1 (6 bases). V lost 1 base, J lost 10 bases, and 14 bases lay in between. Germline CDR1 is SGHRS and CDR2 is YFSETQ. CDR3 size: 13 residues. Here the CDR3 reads CASSLNQDSIYTF. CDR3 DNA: TGCGCCAGCAGCTTGAATCAGGACAGCATCTACACCTTC.

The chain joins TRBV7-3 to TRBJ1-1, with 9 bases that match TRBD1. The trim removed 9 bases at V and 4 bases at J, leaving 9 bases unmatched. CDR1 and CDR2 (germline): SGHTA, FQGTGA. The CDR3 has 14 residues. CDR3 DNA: TGTGCCAGTCTACAGGGGGCAGGGAGCACTGAAGCTTTCTTT. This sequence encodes CASLQGAGSTEAFF.

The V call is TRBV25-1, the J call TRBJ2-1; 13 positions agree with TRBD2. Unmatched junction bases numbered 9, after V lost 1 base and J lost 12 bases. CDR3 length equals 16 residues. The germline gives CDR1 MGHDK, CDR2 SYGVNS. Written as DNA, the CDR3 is TGTGCCAGCAGTGAATTTAGGACTAGCGGGAGCATTACGCAGTTCTTC. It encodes CASSEFRTSGSITQFF.

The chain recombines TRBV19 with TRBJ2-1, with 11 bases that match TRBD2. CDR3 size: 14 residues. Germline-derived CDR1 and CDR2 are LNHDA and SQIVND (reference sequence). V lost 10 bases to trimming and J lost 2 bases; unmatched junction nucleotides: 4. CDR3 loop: CATVAGGPYNEQFF. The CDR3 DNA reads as TGTGCCACAGTAGCGGGAGGGCCCTACAATGAGCAGTTCTTC.

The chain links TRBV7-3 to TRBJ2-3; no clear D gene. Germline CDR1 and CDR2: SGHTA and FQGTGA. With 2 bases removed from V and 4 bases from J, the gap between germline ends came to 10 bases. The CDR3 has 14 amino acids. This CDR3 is CASSLLATPDTQYF. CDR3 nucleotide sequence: TGTGCCAGCAGCTTATTAGCTACCCCAGATACGCAGTATTTT.

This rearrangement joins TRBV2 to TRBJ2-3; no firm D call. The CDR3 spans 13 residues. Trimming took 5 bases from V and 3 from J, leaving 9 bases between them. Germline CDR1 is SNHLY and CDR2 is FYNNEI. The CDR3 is CASSTRITDTQYF. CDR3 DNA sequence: TGTGCCAGCAGTACGCGGATAACAGATACGCAGTATTTT.

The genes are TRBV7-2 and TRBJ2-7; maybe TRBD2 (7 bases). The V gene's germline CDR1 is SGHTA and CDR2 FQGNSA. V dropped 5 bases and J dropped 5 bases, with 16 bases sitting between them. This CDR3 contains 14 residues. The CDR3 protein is CASSPQRGANEQYF. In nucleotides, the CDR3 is TGTGCCAGCAGCCCACAACGGGGGGCAAACGAGCAGTACTTC.

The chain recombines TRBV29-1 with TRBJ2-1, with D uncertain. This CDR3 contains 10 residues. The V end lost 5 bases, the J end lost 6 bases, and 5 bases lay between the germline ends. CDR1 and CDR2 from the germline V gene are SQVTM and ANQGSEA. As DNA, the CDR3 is TGCAGCGTTCACGGCAATGAGCAGTTCTTC. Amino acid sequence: CSVHGNEQFF.

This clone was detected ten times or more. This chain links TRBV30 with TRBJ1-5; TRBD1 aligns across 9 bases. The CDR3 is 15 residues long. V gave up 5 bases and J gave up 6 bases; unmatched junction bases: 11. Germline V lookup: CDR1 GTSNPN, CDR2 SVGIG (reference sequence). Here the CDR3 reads CAWGTGGALGQPQHF. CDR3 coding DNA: TGTGCCTGGGGAACAGGGGGCGCGCTCGGTCAGCCCCAGCATTTT.

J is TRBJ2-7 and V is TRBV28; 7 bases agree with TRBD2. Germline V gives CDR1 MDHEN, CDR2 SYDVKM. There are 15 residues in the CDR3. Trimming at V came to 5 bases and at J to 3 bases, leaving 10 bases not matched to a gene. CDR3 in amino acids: CASSAAPGRLYEQYF. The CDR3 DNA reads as TGTGCCAGCAGTGCCGCCCCCGGGAGGCTCTACGAGCAGTACTTC.

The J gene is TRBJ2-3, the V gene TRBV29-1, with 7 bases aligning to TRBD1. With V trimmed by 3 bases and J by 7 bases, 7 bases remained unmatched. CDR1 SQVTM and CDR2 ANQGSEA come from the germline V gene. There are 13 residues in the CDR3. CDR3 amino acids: CSVDYRGTNTQYF. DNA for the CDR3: TGCAGCGTTGATTACAGGGGCACGAATACGCAGTATTTT.

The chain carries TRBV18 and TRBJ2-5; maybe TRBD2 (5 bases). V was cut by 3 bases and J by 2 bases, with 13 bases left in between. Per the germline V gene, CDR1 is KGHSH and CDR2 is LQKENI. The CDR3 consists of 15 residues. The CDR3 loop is CASSPLASRQETQYF. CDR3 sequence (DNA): TGTGCCAGCTCACCCCTGGCTAGCAGACAAGAGACCCAGTACTTC.

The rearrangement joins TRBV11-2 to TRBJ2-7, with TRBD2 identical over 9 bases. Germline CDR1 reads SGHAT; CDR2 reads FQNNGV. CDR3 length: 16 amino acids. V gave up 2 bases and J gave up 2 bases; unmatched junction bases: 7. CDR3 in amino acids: CASSLWVAGATYEQYF. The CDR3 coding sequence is TGTGCCAGCAGCTTATGGGTAGCGGGGGCAACCTACGAGCAGTACTTC. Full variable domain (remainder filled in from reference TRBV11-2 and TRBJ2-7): EAGVAQSPRYKIIEKRQSVAFWCNPISGHATLYWYQQILGQGPKLLIQFQNNGVVDDSQLPKDRFSAERLKGVDSTLKIQPAKLEDSAVYLCASSLWVAGATYEQYFGPGTRLTVT.

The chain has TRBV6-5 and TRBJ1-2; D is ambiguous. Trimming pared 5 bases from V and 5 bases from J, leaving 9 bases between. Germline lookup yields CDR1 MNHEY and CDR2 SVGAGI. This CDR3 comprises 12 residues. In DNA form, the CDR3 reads TGTGCCAGCAGTCAGGCACGGTATGGCTACACCTTC. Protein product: CASSQARYGYTF.

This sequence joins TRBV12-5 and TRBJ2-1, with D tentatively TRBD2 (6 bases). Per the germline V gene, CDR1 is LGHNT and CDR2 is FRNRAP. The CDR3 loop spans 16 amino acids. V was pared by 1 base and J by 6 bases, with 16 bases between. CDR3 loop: CASGLEWAGGANEQFF. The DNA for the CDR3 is TGTGCTAGTGGTTTGGAATGGGCAGGAGGGGCCAATGAGCAGTTCTTC.

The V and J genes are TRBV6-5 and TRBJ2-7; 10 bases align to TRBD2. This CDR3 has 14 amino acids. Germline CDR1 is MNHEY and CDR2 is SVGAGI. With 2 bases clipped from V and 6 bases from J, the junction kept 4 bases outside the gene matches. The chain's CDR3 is CASSYVLAGVEQYF. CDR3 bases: TGTGCCAGCAGTTACGTGCTAGCGGGAGTCGAGCAGTACTTC.

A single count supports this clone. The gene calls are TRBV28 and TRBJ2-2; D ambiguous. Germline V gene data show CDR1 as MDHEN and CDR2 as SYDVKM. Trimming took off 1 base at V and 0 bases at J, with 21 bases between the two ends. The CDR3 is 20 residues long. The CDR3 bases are TGTGCCAGCAGTTTATTAAATTTCCGGCAGAGGCTACCGAACACCGGGGAGCTGTTTTTT. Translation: CASSLLNFRQRLPNTGELFF.

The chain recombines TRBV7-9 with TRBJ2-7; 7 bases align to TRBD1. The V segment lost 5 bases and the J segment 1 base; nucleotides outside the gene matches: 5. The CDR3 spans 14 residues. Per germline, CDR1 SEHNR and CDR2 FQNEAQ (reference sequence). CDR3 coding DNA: TGTGCCAGCAGCCCCTGGGACAGATCCTACGAGCAGTACTTC. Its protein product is CASSPWDRSYEQYF.

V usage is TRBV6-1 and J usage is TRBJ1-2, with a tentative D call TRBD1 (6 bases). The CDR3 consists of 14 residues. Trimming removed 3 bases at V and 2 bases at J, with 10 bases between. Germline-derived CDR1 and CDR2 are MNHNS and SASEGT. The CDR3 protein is CASSEQDRNYGYTF. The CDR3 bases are TGTGCCAGCAGTGAGCAGGACAGAAACTATGGCTACACCTTC.

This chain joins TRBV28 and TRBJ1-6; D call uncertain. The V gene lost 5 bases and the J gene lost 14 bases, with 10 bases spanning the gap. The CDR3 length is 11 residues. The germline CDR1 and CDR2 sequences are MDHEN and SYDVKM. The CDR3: CASSNLIALHF. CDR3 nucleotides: TGTGCCAGCAGTAATCTAATCGCCCTCCACTTT. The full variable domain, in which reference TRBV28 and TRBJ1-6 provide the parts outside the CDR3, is DVKVTQSSRYLVKRTGEKVFLECVQDMDHENMFWYRQDPGLGLRLIYFSYDVKMKEKGDIPEGYSVSREKKERFSLILESASTNQTSMYLCASSNLIALHFGNGTRLTVT.